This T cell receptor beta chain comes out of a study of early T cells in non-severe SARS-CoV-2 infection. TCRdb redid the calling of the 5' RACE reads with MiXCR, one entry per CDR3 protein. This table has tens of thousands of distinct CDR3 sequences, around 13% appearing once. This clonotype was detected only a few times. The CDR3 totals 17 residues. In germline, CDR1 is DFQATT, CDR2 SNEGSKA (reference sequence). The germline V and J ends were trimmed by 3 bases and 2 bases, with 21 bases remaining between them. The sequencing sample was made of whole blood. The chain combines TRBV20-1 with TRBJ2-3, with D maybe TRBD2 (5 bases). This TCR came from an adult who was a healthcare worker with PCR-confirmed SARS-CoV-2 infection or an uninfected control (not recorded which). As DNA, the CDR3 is TGCAGTGCTAGCCCTTTAACAGCGGATCTGTACACAGATACGCAGTATTTT. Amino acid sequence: CSASPLTADLYTDTQYF.